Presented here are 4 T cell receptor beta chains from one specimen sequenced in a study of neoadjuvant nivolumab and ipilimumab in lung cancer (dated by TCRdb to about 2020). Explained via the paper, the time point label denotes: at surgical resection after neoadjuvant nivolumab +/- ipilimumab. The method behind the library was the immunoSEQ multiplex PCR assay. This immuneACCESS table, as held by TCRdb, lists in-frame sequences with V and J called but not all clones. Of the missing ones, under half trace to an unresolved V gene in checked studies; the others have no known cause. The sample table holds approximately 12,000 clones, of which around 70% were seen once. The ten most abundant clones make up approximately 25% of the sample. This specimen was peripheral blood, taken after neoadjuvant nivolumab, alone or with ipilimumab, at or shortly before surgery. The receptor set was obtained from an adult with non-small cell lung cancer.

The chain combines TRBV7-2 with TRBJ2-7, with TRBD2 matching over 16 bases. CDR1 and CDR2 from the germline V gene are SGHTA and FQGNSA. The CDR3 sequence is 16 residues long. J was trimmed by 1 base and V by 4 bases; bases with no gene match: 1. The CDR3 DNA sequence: TGTGCCAGCAGCTCGGGACTAGCGGGAGGGTCCTACGAGCAGTACTTC. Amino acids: CASSSGLAGGSYEQYF.

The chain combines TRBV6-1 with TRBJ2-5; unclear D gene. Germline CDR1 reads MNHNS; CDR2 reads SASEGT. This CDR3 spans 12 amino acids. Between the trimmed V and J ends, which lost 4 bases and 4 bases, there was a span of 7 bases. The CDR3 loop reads CASSGVVETQYF. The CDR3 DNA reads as TGTGCCAGCAGTGGGGTAGTAGAGACCCAGTACTTC.

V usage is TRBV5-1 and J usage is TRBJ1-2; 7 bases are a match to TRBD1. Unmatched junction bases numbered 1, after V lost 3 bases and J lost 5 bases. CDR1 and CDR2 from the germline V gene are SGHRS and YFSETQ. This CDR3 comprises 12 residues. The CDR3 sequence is CASSSQGYGYTF. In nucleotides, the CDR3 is TGCGCCAGCAGCTCACAGGGGTATGGCTACACCTTC. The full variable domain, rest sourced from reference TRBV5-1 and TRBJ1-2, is KAGVTQTPRYLIKTRGQQVTLSCSPISGHRSVSWYQQTPGQGLQFLFEYFSETQRNKGNFPGRFSGRQFSNSRSEMNVSTLELGDSALYLCASSSQGYGYTFGSGTRLTVV.

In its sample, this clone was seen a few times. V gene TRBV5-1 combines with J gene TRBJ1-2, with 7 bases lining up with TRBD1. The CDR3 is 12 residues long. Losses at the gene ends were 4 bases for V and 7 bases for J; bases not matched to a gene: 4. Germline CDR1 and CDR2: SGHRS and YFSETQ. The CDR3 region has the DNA TGCGCCAGCAGCAAGGGGGCATCTGGCTACACCTTC. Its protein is CASSKGASGYTF.